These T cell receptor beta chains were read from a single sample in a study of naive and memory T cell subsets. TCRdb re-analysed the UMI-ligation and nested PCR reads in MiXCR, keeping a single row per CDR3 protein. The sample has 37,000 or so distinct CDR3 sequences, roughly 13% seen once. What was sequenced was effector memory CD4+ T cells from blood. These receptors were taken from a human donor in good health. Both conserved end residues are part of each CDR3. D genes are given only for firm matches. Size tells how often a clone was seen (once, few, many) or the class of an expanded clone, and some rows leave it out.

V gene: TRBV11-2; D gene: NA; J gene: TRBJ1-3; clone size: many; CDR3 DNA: TGTGCCAGTCTCCCCTGGGGGGGGAGTGACTCTGGAAACACCATATATTTT; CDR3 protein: CASLPWGGSDSGNTIYF
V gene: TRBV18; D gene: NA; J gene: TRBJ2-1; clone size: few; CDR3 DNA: TGTGCCAGCTCACTGAGACTAGTACATGAGCAGTTCTTC; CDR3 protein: CASSLRLVHEQFF
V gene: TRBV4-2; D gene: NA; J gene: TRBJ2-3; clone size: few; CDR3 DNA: TGTGCCAGCAGCCAAGGATCCAGCGGAAGCACAGATACGCAGTATTTT; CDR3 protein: CASSQGSSGSTDTQYF
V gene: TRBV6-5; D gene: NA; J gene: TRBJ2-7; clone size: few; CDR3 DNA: TGTGCCAGCAGTGACCCGCTTAGGGAGCAGTACTTC; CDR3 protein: CASSDPLREQYF
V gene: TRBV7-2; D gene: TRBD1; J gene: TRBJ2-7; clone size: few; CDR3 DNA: TGTGCCAGCCTCCGGGACAGGGGGACCTACGAGCAGTACTTC; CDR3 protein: CASLRDRGTYEQYF
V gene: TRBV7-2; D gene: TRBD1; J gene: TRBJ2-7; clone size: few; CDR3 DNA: TGTGCCAGCAGCATGGGGACAGGGTTCCACGAGCAGTACTTC; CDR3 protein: CASSMGTGFHEQYF
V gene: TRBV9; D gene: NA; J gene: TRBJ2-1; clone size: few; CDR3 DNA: TGTGCCAGCAGCCCCCGGGCTGCAACCTACAATGAGCAGTTCTTC; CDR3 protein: CASSPRAATYNEQFF
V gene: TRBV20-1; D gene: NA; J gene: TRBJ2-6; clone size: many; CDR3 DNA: TGCAGTGCTGATTTAGGTGGGGCCAACGTCCTGACTTTC; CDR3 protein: CSADLGGANVLTF
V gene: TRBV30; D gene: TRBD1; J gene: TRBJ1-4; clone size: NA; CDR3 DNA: TGTGCCTGGAGAGACCTGGACAGGGGATATGAAAAACTGTTTTTT; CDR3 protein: CAWRDLDRGYEKLFF
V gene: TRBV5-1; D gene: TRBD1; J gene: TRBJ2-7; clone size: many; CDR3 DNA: TGCGCCAGCAGCACGGGACAGGCCTACTCCTACGAGCAGTACTTC; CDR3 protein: CASSTGQAYSYEQYF
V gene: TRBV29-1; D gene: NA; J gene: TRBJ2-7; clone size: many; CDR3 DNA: TGCAGCGTTGGGGATCCTCTCTACGAGCAGTACTTC; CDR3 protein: CSVGDPLYEQYF
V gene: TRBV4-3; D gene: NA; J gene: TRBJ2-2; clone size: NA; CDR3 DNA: TGCGCCAGCAGCCAAGCCCTAGCCGAGGAGCTGTTTTTT; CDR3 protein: CASSQALAEELFF
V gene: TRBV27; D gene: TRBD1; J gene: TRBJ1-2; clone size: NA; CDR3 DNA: TGTGCCAGCAGTCCAACAGGGGGCAGGCTTCGTGGCTACACCTTC; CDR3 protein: CASSPTGGRLRGYTF
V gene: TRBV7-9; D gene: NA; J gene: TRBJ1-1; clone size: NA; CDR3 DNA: TGTGCCAGCAGCTTAAAGGATCTCGAGGCTTTCTTT; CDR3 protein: CASSLKDLEAFF
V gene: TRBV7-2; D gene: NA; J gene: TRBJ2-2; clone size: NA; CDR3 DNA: TGTGCCAGCAGCGTGGAGTACTACCCAACGAACACCGGGGAGCTGTTTTTT; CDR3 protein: CASSVEYYPTNTGELFF
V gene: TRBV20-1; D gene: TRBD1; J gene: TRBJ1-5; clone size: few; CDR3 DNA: TGCAGTGCTGGCCGCCCAACAGGGGGCTCTCAGCCCCAGCATTTT; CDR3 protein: CSAGRPTGGSQPQHF
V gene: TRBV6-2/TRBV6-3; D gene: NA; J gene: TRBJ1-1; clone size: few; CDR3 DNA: TGTGCCAGCAGTCGAGGGAGAACGAACACTGAAGCTTTCTTT; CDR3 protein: CASSRGRTNTEAFF
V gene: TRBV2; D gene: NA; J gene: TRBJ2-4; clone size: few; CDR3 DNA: TGTGCCAGCAGTGAGTCTGGGTTGGGCAAAAACATTCAGTACTTC; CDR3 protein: CASSESGLGKNIQYF
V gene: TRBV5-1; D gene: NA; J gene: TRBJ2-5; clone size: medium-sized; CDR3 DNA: TGCGCCAGCAGCCGCGGACTTGACCAAGAGACCCAGTACTTC; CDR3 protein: CASSRGLDQETQYF
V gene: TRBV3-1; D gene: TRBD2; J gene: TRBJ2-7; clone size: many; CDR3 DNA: TGTGCCAGCAGCCATGTAGCGGGAATCAACGAGCAGTACTTC; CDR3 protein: CASSHVAGINEQYF
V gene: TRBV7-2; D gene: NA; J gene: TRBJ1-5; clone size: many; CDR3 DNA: TGTGCCAGCAGCTTAAACGTTGGGGGCGCGGGACAGCCCCAGCATTTT; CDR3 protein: CASSLNVGGAGQPQHF
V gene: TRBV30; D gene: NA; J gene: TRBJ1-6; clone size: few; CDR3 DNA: TGTGCCTGGAGGGGCTTAGGAGGGGAGCATTCACCCCTCCACTTT; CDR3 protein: CAWRGLGGEHSPLHF
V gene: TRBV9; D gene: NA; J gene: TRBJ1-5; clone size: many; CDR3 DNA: TGTGCCAGCAGCGTAGCACCCAATCAGCCCCAGCATTTT; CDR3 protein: CASSVAPNQPQHF
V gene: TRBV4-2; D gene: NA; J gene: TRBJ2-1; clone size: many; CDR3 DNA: TGTGCCAGCAGCCAAGTCTGGGGGGTCACCTACAATGAGCAGTTCTTC; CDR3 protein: CASSQVWGVTYNEQFF
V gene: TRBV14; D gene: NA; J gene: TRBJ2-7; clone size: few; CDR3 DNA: TGTGCCAGCAGCCAACTCCCCTACGAGCAGTACTTC; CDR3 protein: CASSQLPYEQYF
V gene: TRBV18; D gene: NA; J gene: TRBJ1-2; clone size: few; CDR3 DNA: TGTGCCAGCTCACCGGGGACACAGACCTATGGCTACACCTTC; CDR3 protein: CASSPGTQTYGYTF
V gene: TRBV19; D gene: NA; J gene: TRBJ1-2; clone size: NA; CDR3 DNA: TGTGCCAGTAGTAGAGTACCAGAATCTGGGGGCTACACCTTC; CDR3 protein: CASSRVPESGGYTF
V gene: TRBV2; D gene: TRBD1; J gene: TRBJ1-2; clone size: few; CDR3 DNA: TGTGCCAGCAGTGCCGGGACAGTCTATGGCTACACCTTC; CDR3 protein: CASSAGTVYGYTF
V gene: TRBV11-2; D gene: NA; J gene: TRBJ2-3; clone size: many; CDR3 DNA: TGTGCCAGCAGCTCCCTTAGCGGTTCTGACACAGATACGCAGTATTTT; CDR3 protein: CASSSLSGSDTDTQYF
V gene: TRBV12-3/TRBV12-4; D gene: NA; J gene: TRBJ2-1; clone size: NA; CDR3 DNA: TGTGCCAGCGGTAATTGGGCGTCGAGCTCCTACAATGAGCAGTTCTTC; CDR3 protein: CASGNWASSSYNEQFF
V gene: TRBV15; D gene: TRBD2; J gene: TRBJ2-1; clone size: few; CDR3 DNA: TGTGCCACGGGGCGGCGGGAGGGTTCCTACAATGAGCAGTTCTTC; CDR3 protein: CATGRREGSYNEQFF
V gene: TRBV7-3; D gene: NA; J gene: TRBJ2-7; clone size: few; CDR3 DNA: TGTGCCAGCAGCTTAACCGGACCGGGTTCTGAGCAGTACTTC; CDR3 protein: CASSLTGPGSEQYF